These 27 T cell receptor beta chains were all obtained from the same sample, sequenced in a study of blood T cell repertoires in COVID-19. Measured with immunoSEQ multiplex PCR; TCRdb has only the in-frame clones, and not every one. The sample includes roughly 180,000 clones, less than 90% of them seen just once. Sequenced input: peripheral blood. The source is a man in his 70s with active or convalescent COVID-19.

This chain uses TRBV2 with TRBJ1-5; D ambiguous. V lost 4 bases to trimming and J lost 2 bases, with 9 bases between them. Per the germline V gene, CDR1 is SNHLY and CDR2 is FYNNEI. This CDR3 comprises 14 residues. CDR3 amino acids: CASSASQGNQPQHF. CDR3 DNA: TGTGCCAGCAGTGCTTCTCAGGGCAATCAGCCCCAGCATTTT.

The rearrangement joins TRBV30 to TRBJ2-3, with 9 bases lining up with TRBD2. The CDR3 runs 15 residues. V gave up 1 base and J gave up 9 bases; unmatched junction bases: 11. From germline, CDR1 is GTSNPN and CDR2 SVGIG (reference sequence). CDR3 in amino acids: CAWSAFAGGPETQYF. In DNA form, the CDR3 reads TGTGCCTGGAGTGCCTTTGCGGGGGGGCCCGAAACGCAGTATTTT. Supplemented by reference TRBV30 and TRBJ2-3, the full variable domain reads SQTIHQWPATLVQPVGSPLSLECTVEGTSNPNLYWYRQAAGRGLQLLFYSVGIGQISSEVPQNLSASRPQDRQFILSSKKLLLSDSGFYLCAWSAFAGGPETQYFGPGTRLTVL.

The CDR3 DNA reads TGTGCCAGCAGCCCGCTGGACAGGGGAGGTACTGAAGCTTTCTTT. Translating gives CASSPLDRGGTEAFF. The genes are TRBV3-1 (or the pseudogene TRBV3-2) and TRBJ1-1; the match to TRBD1 covers 9 bases. Germline V gene data show CDR1 as LGHDT and CDR2 as YNNKEL (reference sequence). The V gene end was trimmed by 4 bases and the J gene end by 5 bases; junction bases not matched to a gene: 8. The CDR3 spans 15 residues.

This chain uses TRBV7-2 with TRBJ1-4; D gene unclear. The CDR3 consists of 17 residues. Germline loops: CDR1 SGHTA, CDR2 FQGNSA. The V and J ends lost 5 bases and 0 bases respectively, with 16 bases between them. CDR3 coding DNA: TGTGCCAGCAGCGCAGCTCCCCGGACTGCAACTAATGAAAAACTGTTTTTT. Encoded protein: CASSAAPRTATNEKLFF.

This chain connects TRBV9 to TRBJ1-5; 7 nucleotides agree with TRBD1. The trim removed 4 bases at V and 6 bases at J, leaving 1 base unmatched. Germline lookup yields CDR1 SGDLS and CDR2 YYNGEE. This CDR3 contains 12 residues. The CDR3 spells CASSTGAQPQHF. DNA of the CDR3: TGTGCCAGCAGCACAGGGGCTCAGCCCCAGCATTTT.

In its sample, this clone was seen a few times. The CDR3 protein is CASSERTSGGTKQETQYF. The CDR3 coding sequence is TGTGCCAGCAGTGAACGGACTAGCGGGGGAACAAAACAAGAGACCCAGTACTTC. This rearrangement joins TRBV25-1 to TRBJ2-5; 13 bases fit TRBD2. V gave up 2 bases and J gave up 2 bases; unmatched junction bases: 8. Germline lookup yields CDR1 MGHDK and CDR2 SYGVNS. This CDR3 is built from 18 residues.

Regarding this clone: Other DNA sequences in the same sample also yield this CDR3. The J gene is TRBJ1-2, the V gene TRBV5-1; a weak D match, TRBD1 (5 bases). V was cut by 4 bases and J by 0 bases, with 10 bases left in between. This CDR3 region has 14 residues. CDR1 and CDR2 (germline): SGHRS, YFSETQ. The CDR3 protein is CASSNRNSNYGYTF. The CDR3 nucleotides read TGCGCCAGCAGCAACAGGAATTCTAACTATGGCTACACCTTC.

This chain joins TRBV12-3 or TRBV12-4 and TRBJ2-2, with D maybe TRBD1 (6 bases). V shed 7 bases and J shed 6 bases, with 12 bases lying between them. The CDR3 has 13 amino acids. CDR3 sequence reads: CASKRGSAGELFF. CDR3 in DNA: TGTGCCAGCAAAAGGGGGTCCGCCGGGGAGCTGTTTTTT.

The gene calls are TRBV6-6 and TRBJ2-7; D ambiguous. This CDR3 has 13 amino acids. CDR1 is MNHNY, CDR2 SVGAGI, per germline (reference sequence). V was cut by 2 bases and J by 5 bases, with 10 bases left in between. This CDR3 is CASSYPSSNEQYF. The CDR3 DNA is TGTGCCAGCAGTTACCCCAGTAGCAACGAGCAGTACTTC.

V usage is TRBV19 and J usage is TRBJ2-7; the match to TRBD1 covers 7 bases. Germline trimming cut 3 bases from V and 7 bases from J; bases unmatched to any gene: 15. The CDR3 runs 16 residues. Looked up from germline, CDR1 is LNHDA and CDR2 is SQIVND (reference sequence). The CDR3 loop is CASSIGRTGTLQEQYF. The CDR3 DNA follows: TGTGCCAGTAGTATTGGTCGGACAGGTACCCTCCAGGAGCAGTACTTC.

The V call is TRBV6-2 or TRBV6-3, the J call TRBJ2-6; D unclear. The CDR3 consists of 15 residues. The ends were cut back, 5 bases at V and 2 bases at J, with 10 bases in the middle. Germline V gene lookup returns CDR1 MNHEY and CDR2 SVGEGT. CDR3 coding DNA: TGTGCCAGCAGTACTTTTCCCGCTGGGGCCAACGTCCTGACTTTC. This codes for CASSTFPAGANVLTF.

The chain carries TRBV7-6 and TRBJ1-4; 8 nucleotides line up with TRBD1. Germline CDR1 is SGHVS and CDR2 is FNYEAQ. V trimming: 5 bases; J trimming: 5 bases; junction bases outside the gene matches: 4. The CDR3 is 14 residues long. The chain's CDR3 is CASSQQGGNEKLFF. Written as DNA, the CDR3 is TGTGCCAGCAGCCAACAGGGGGGGAATGAAAAACTGTTTTTT.

In its sample, this clone was seen a few times. This rearrangement joins TRBV5-1 to TRBJ2-1; TRBD2 matches 8 bases. Germline CDR1 and CDR2: SGHRS and YFSETQ. The CDR3 has 14 amino acids. With 4 bases clipped from V and 6 bases from J, the junction kept 6 bases outside the gene matches. The CDR3 sequence is CASSPSGGSNEQFF. The CDR3 region has the DNA TGCGCCAGCAGCCCCTCGGGGGGGTCCAATGAGCAGTTCTTC.

The genes are TRBV20-1 and TRBJ2-3, with D maybe TRBD2 (6 bases). Looked up from germline, CDR1 is DFQATT and CDR2 is SNEGSKA (reference sequence). This CDR3 has 11 residues. V was pared by 6 bases and J by 7 bases, with 11 bases between. CDR3 in amino acids: CSAEDYHTQYF. In DNA form, the CDR3 reads TGCAGTGCCGAGGACTACCATACGCAGTATTTT.

This chain joins TRBV10-1 and TRBJ2-1; D gene uncertain. The CDR3 has 9 residues. Germline assignment: CDR1 WNHNN and CDR2 SYGVQD (reference sequence). V was clipped by 10 bases and J by 5 bases, with 3 bases between them. Here the CDR3 DNA reads TGCGCCAACAACAATGAGCAGTTCTTC. This translates into CANNNEQFF.

This clone was observed a single time. This chain joins TRBV9 and TRBJ1-6; 8 bases line up with TRBD1. With V trimmed by 3 bases and J by 10 bases, 9 bases remained unmatched. Looked up from germline, CDR1 is SGDLS and CDR2 is YYNGEE. The CDR3 is 15 residues long. CDR3 nucleotide sequence: TGTGCCAGCAGCGAAGGACAGGGAATAGCGTCACCCCTCCACTTT. Translating gives CASSEGQGIASPLHF.

This chain uses TRBV7-9 with TRBJ1-1; 7 nucleotides line up with TRBD1. The J segment lost 7 bases and the V segment lost 7 bases, leaving 12 bases of the junction unmatched. Germline loops: CDR1 SEHNR, CDR2 FQNEAQ (reference sequence). CDR3 length: 14 residues. CDR3 nucleotide sequence: TGTGCCAGCACCTTGGGGGGACAGTTAATTGAAGCTTTCTTT. Protein sequence: CASTLGGQLIEAFF.

V usage is TRBV15 and J usage is TRBJ2-1; D is perhaps TRBD1 (7 bases). The CDR3 consists of 18 residues. V lost 6 bases and J lost 8, with 29 bases in between. Germline lookup yields CDR1 LNHNV and CDR2 YYDKDF (reference sequence). The CDR3 region is CATRAGRGGLAEEDEQFF. DNA for the CDR3: TGTGCCACCAGAGCCGGGCGAGGGGGCTTAGCGGAGGAGGATGAGCAGTTCTTC.

This clone was counted a single time. CDR3 amino acids: CASSLGGRPYGYTF. CDR3 DNA: TGTGCCAGCAGCTTAGGAGGCCGTCCCTATGGCTACACCTTC. This chain joins TRBV7-2 and TRBJ1-2; D not resolved. V dropped 1 base and J dropped 4 bases, with 10 bases sitting between them. CDR1 and CDR2 (germline): SGHTA, FQGNSA. The CDR3 covers 14 residues.

The chain recombines TRBV4-3 with TRBJ2-2; D possibly corresponds to TRBD2 (6 bases). Germline CDR1 reads LGHNA; CDR2 reads YSLEER. The germline V and J ends were trimmed by 1 base and 4 bases, with 10 bases remaining between them. The CDR3 runs to 15 residues. The chain's CDR3 is CASSQVLAITGELFF. CDR3 nucleotides: TGCGCCAGCAGCCAAGTACTAGCCATCACCGGGGAGCTGTTTTTT.

The CDR3 protein is CASSSDRGNSPLHF. The CDR3 region has the DNA TGTGCCAGCAGCTCAGACAGGGGCAATTCACCCCTCCACTTT. The chain is built from TRBV2 and TRBJ1-6; 8 positions match TRBD1. Germline loops: CDR1 SNHLY, CDR2 FYNNEI. V shed 6 bases, J shed 7 bases, and the junction held 5 bases outside the gene matches. The CDR3 covers 14 residues.

There are a few counts of this clone. The genes are TRBV24-1 and TRBJ2-1; TRBD1 matches 8 bases. The CDR3 is 16 residues long. The germline CDR1 and CDR2 sequences are KGHDR and SFDVKD. Germline trimming cut 3 bases from V and 5 bases from J; bases unmatched to any gene: 8. CDR3 nucleotide sequence: TGTGCCACCAGTGATAATACAGGGGGATGGGACAATGAGCAGTTCTTC. It yields the protein CATSDNTGGWDNEQFF.

J is TRBJ2-1 and V is TRBV27, with 11 bases that match TRBD1. Trimming cost V 7 bases and J 5 bases; bases outside gene matches: 10. CDR1 is MNHEY, CDR2 SMNVEV, per germline (reference sequence). The CDR3 contains 16 residues. DNA for the CDR3: TGTGCCAGCATTCCGCTCGGGACAGGGGGGGACAATGAGCAGTTCTTC. This gives the protein CASIPLGTGGDNEQFF.

The chain carries TRBV6-2 or TRBV6-3 and TRBJ2-3; D ambiguous. The CDR3 is 15 residues long. Between the trimmed V and J ends, which lost 4 bases and 0 bases, there was a span of 11 bases. Germline assignment: CDR1 MNHEY and CDR2 SVGEGT. CDR3 nucleotide sequence: TGTGCCAGCAGTTGGTCCGACTTTAGCACAGATACGCAGTATTTT. It codes for CASSWSDFSTDTQYF.

The genes are TRBV11-2 and TRBJ2-1; weak D call: TRBD1 (7 bases). The V end was cut by 4 bases, the J end by 10 bases, with 23 bases between. The CDR3 runs 16 residues. The V gene's germline CDR1 is SGHAT and CDR2 FQNNGV. CDR3 sequence: CASSSLRDSRGTEQFF. Here the CDR3 DNA reads TGTGCCAGCAGCTCCCTTAGGGACAGTCGGGGGACGGAGCAGTTCTTC.

The chain carries TRBV27 and TRBJ2-1; the D gene is possibly TRBD2 (6 bases). The CDR3 is made up of 13 amino acids. Deletions cut 3 bases from V and 9 bases from J, with 12 bases between. Germline CDR1 MNHEY, CDR2 SMNVEV (reference sequence). In DNA form, the CDR3 reads TGTGCCAGCAGTTTGCCCCGGGGGTCTGAGCAGTTCTTC. Protein product: CASSLPRGSEQFF.

This clone was counted a few times. In DNA form, the CDR3 reads TGTGCCTGGAGTCGCCGGACAGGGCGGAGTGCAGCTAATGAAAAACTGTTTTTT. This encodes CAWSRRTGRSAANEKLFF. The chain recombines TRBV30 with TRBJ1-4; 8 nucleotides agree with TRBD1. The CDR3 has 18 residues. V lost 2 bases, J lost 3 bases, and 14 bases stayed unmatched. Germline V gene sequence: CDR1 GTSNPN, CDR2 SVGIG (reference sequence). The whole variable domain, filled in from reference TRBV30 and TRBJ1-4, reads SQTIHQWPATLVQPVGSPLSLECTVEGTSNPNLYWYRQAAGRGLQLLFYSVGIGQISSEVPQNLSASRPQDRQFILSSKKLLLSDSGFYLCAWSRRTGRSAANEKLFFGSGTQLSVL.